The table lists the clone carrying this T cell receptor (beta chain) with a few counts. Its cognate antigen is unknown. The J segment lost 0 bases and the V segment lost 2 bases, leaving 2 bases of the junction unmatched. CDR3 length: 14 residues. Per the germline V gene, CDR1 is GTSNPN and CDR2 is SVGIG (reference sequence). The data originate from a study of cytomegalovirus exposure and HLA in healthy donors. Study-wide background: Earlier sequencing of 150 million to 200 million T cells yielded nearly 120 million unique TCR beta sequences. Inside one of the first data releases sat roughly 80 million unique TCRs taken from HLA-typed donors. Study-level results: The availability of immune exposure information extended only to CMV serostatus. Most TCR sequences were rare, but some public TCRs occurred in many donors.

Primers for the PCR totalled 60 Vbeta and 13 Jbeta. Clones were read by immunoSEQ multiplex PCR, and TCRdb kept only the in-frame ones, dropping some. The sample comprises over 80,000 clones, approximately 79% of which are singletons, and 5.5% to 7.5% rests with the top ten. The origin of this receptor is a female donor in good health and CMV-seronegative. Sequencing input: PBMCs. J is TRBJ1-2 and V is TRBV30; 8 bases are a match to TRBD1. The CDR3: CAWSSQGANYGYTF. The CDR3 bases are TGTGCCTGGAGTTCACAGGGGGCTAACTATGGCTACACCTTC. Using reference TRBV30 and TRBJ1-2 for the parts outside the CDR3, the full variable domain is SQTIHQWPATLVQPVGSPLSLECTVEGTSNPNLYWYRQAAGRGLQLLFYSVGIGQISSEVPQNLSASRPQDRQFILSSKKLLLSDSGFYLCAWSSQGANYGYTFGSGTRLTVV.